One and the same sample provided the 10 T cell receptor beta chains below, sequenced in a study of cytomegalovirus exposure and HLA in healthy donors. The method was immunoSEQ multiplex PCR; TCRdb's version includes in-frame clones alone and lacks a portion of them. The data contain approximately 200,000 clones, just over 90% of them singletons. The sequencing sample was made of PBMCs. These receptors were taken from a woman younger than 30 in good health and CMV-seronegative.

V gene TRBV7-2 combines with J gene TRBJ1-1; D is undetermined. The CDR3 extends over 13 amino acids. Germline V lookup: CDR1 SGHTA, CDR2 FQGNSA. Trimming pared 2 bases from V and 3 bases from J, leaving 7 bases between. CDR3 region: CASSLSFYTEAFF. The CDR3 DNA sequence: TGTGCCAGCAGCTTATCTTTTTACACTGAAGCTTTCTTT.

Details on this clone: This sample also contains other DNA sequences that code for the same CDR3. The CDR3 sequence: CASSLGTDNEQFF. The CDR3 DNA reads as TGCGCCAGCAGCTTAGGGACAGACAATGAGCAGTTCTTC. This chain links TRBV5-1 with TRBJ2-1; 7 bases are a match to TRBD1. The germline V gene encodes CDR1 SGHRS and CDR2 YFSETQ. The ends lost 2 bases at V and 5 bases at J; junction bases unmatched: 1. The CDR3 has 13 residues.

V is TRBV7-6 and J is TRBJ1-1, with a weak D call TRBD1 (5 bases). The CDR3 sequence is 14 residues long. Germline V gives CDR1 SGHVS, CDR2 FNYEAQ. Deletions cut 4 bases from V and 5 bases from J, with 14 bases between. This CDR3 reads CASSSQKPGTEAFF. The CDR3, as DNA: TGTGCCAGCAGCTCCCAGAAACCAGGGACTGAAGCTTTCTTT.

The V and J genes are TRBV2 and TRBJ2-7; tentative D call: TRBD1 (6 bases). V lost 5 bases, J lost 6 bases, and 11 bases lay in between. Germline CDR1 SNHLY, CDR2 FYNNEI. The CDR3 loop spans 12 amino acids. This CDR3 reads CASSFQGREQYF. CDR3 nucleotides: TGTGCCAGCAGTTTTCAGGGGCGCGAGCAGTACTTC.

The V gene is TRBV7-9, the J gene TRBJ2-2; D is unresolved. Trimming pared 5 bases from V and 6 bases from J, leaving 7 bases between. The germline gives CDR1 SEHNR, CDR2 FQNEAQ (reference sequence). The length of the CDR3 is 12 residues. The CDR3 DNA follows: TGTGCCAGCAGCCCCGACTCCGGGGAGCTGTTTTTT. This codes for CASSPDSGELFF. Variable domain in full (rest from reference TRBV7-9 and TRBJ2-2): DTGVSQNPRHKITKRGQNVTFRCDPISEHNRLYWYRQTLGQGPEFLTYFQNEAQLEKSRLLSDRFSAERPKGSFSTLEIQRTEQGDSAMYLCASSPDSGELFFGEGSRLTVL.

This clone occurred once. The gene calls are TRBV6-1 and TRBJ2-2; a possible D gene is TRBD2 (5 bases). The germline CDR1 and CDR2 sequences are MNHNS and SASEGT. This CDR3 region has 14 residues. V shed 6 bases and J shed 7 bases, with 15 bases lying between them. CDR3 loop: CASRGTSPDGELFF. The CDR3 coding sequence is TGTGCCAGCAGGGGAACTAGTCCGGACGGGGAGCTGTTTTTT.

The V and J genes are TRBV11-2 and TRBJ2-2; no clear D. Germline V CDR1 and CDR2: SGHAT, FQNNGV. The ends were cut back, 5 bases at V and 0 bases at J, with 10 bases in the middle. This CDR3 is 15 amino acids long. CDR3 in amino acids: CASSAVTANTGELFF. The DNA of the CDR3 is TGTGCCAGCAGCGCCGTAACGGCGAACACCGGGGAGCTGTTTTTT. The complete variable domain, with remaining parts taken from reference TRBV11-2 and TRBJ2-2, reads EAGVAQSPRYKIIEKRQSVAFWCNPISGHATLYWYQQILGQGPKLLIQFQNNGVVDDSQLPKDRFSAERLKGVDSTLKIQPAKLEDSAVYLCASSAVTANTGELFFGEGSRLTVL.

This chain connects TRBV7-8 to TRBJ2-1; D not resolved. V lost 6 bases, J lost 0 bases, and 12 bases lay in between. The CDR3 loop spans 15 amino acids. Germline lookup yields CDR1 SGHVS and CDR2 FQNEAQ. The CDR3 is CASRPARISYNEQFF. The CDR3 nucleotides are TGTGCCAGCAGACCGGCTAGGATCTCCTACAATGAGCAGTTCTTC.

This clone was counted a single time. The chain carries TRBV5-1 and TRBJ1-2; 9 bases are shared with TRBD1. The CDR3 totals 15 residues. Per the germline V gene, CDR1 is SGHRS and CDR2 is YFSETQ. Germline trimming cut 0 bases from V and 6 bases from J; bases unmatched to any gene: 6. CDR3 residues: CASSLAGQGVDGYTF. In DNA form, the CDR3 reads TGCGCCAGCAGCTTGGCGGGACAGGGCGTCGATGGCTACACCTTC.

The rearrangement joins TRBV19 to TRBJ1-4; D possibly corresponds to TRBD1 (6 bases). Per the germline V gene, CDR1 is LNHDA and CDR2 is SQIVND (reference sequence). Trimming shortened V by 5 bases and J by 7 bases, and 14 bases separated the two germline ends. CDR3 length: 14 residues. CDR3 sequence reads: CASSLTGLAEKLFF. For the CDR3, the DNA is TGTGCCAGTAGTTTAACAGGGCTGGCTGAAAAACTGTTTTTT.